These T cell receptor beta chains were read from a single sample in a study of neurological immune-mediated disorders. TCRdb itself ran the 5' RACE reads through MiXCR, one entry per CDR3 protein. The data show about 120,000 distinct CDR3 sequences, approximately 3.2% seen once. The sequenced sample was PBMCs. The receptors were sampled from a woman aged 30 to 39 with multiple sclerosis. Each CDR3 is given with its conserved first and last residue. The D gene is left open where the match is weak. Size tells how often a clone was seen (once, few, many) or the class of an expanded clone, and some rows leave it out.

j_gene: TRBJ2-1
v_gene: TRBV6-6
abundance: many
d_gene: TRBD1
CDR3aa: CASRGVTGTAYNEQFF
CDR3nt: TGTGCCAGCAGGGGCGTCACCGGGACAGCATACAATGAGCAGTTCTTC

j_gene: TRBJ2-2
v_gene: TRBV5-1
abundance: many
d_gene: -
CDR3aa: CASNRESNTGELFF
CDR3nt: TGCGCCAGCAATCGGGAGTCGAACACCGGGGAGCTGTTTTTT

j_gene: TRBJ2-4
v_gene: TRBV7-9
abundance: many
d_gene: -
CDR3aa: CASSAWVAKNIQYF
CDR3nt: TGTGCCAGCAGCGCCTGGGTAGCCAAAAACATTCAGTACTTC

j_gene: TRBJ2-3
v_gene: TRBV15
abundance: many
d_gene: TRBD2
CDR3aa: CATSKIAGGPTDTQYF
CDR3nt: TGTGCCACCAGCAAAATAGCGGGAGGCCCCACAGATACGCAGTATTTT

j_gene: TRBJ1-1
v_gene: TRBV6-6
abundance: many
d_gene: -
CDR3aa: CASSYVTEMNTEAFF
CDR3nt: TGTGCCAGCAGTTACGTCACAGAAATGAACACTGAAGCTTTCTTT

j_gene: TRBJ1-1
v_gene: TRBV20-1
abundance: many
d_gene: TRBD1
CDR3aa: CSARDRAPEAFF
CDR3nt: TGCAGTGCCCGGGACAGGGCCCCTGAAGCTTTCTTT

j_gene: TRBJ2-7
v_gene: TRBV29-1
abundance: many
d_gene: -
CDR3aa: CSVVPGVSYEQYF
CDR3nt: TGCAGCGTTGTCCCAGGGGTGTCCTACGAGCAGTACTTC

j_gene: TRBJ1-5
v_gene: TRBV24-1
abundance: few
d_gene: -
CDR3aa: CATSDTIWAREDQPQHF
CDR3nt: TGTGCCACCAGTGATACCATTTGGGCCCGTGAGGATCAGCCCCAGCATTTT

j_gene: TRBJ2-7
v_gene: TRBV5-1
abundance: many
d_gene: TRBD1
CDR3aa: CASSPSPRSGTGVNEQYF
CDR3nt: TGCGCCAGCAGCCCATCTCCCCGGTCCGGGACAGGGGTGAACGAGCAGTACTTC

j_gene: TRBJ2-7
v_gene: TRBV7-6
abundance: many
d_gene: TRBD1
CDR3aa: CASSLGGGRDEQYF
CDR3nt: TGTGCCAGCAGCTTAGGAGGGGGCAGAGACGAGCAGTACTTC

j_gene: TRBJ1-2
v_gene: TRBV12-3/TRBV12-4
abundance: many
d_gene: -
CDR3aa: CASSLDISRGGYTF
CDR3nt: TGTGCCAGCAGTTTGGACATCTCAAGGGGCGGCTACACCTTC

j_gene: TRBJ2-5
v_gene: TRBV29-1
abundance: many
d_gene: -
CDR3aa: CSVENRQGGGTQYF
CDR3nt: TGCAGCGTTGAAAATCGGCAGGGAGGGGGGACCCAGTACTTC

j_gene: TRBJ2-5
v_gene: TRBV12-3/TRBV12-4
abundance: many
d_gene: TRBD2
CDR3aa: CASSSSGVGQETQYF
CDR3nt: TGTGCCAGCAGTTCTAGCGGGGTGGGACAAGAGACCCAGTACTTC

j_gene: TRBJ2-7
v_gene: TRBV29-1
abundance: many
d_gene: -
CDR3aa: CSVERDNSYEQYF
CDR3nt: TGCAGCGTCGAACGGGACAACTCCTACGAGCAGTACTTC

j_gene: TRBJ2-1
v_gene: TRBV7-2
abundance: many
d_gene: TRBD1
CDR3aa: CASSLRTGGNEQFF
CDR3nt: TGTGCCAGCAGCTTACGGACAGGGGGGAATGAGCAGTTCTTC

j_gene: TRBJ2-3
v_gene: TRBV5-1
abundance: -
d_gene: TRBD1
CDR3aa: CASSFGQGRSTDTQYF
CDR3nt: TGCGCCAGCAGCTTCGGACAGGGTCGAAGTACAGATACGCAGTATTTT

j_gene: TRBJ2-4
v_gene: TRBV7-8
abundance: many
d_gene: -
CDR3aa: CASSPTVYAKNIQYF
CDR3nt: TGTGCCAGCAGCCCCACTGTATATGCCAAAAACATTCAGTACTTC

j_gene: TRBJ2-4
v_gene: TRBV7-8
abundance: many
d_gene: -
CDR3aa: CASSGGAGIQYF
CDR3nt: TGTGCCAGCAGCGGTGGGGCGGGCATTCAGTACTTC